This T cell receptor beta chain originates from a study of T cells expressing NK-cell markers (TCRdb year 2020). About the investigation overall: TCR beta-chain repertoires were profiled in sorted CD3+CD56+NKG2C+, CD3+CD56+NKG2C- and CD3+CD56-NKG2C+ T-cell subsets from about 8 donors. All eight donors whose samples were sequenced were randomly selected healthy volunteers, three of them men and five women. Among the eight sequenced donors, seven were HCMV-seropositive and one was HCMV-seronegative. Illumina HiSeq 2000/2500, MiSeq or NextSeq was used to sequence libraries as 2 x 150 bp reads.

The CDR3 holds 14 amino acids from the cysteine to the phenylalanine. No DNA is listed. CDR1 and CDR2 are read off the germline V gene as MDHEN and SYDVKM. Reads for this sample came from an Illumina HiSeq 2000. TCR beta cDNA libraries were made by 5'RACE template switching that added a universal primer site and unique molecular identifiers. Synthesis of cDNA was primed from the TCR beta constant segment and was followed by two consecutive PCR amplification steps. Processing in the source paper ran as follows. MIGEC was used to demultiplex reads and group the reads by UMI, and MiTCR was used to assemble and quantify clonotypes. Only TCR cDNA sequences supported by at least two reads were kept to exclude erroneous sequences. The tcR package was used for downstream repertoire analysis, with clonotypes matched between fractions based on CDR3 nucleotide sequence plus V segment. Antigen specificity was annotated against VDJdb with VDJmatch, allowing one amino acid substitution in CDR3. TCRdb reprocessed the reads, reporting each CDR3 protein sequence once and no DNA. TCRdb, not the original authors, processed these V and J calls. In this sample's table one finds about 380,000 distinct CDR3 sequences. Clones ranked in the top ten supply roughly 5.5% of the sample.

Concerning this clonotype: It has no known antigen specificity.

Broader findings and caveats from the paper: Whether the expanded NKG2C-expressing T cell clones were specific for HCMV antigens was left unclear. Those dominant clonotypes were again the most abundant among CD3+CD56-NKG2C+ cells in a few donors, at about 25-60.1%. In more than 5 donors, the dominant CD3+CD56+NKG2C+ clonotypes ranked among the top 10 CD8+ clonotypes, making up roughly 1.0-7.5% of CD8+ T cells.

A commercial ELISA kit detecting HCMV-specific IgG in serum was used to determine HCMV serostatus. Ficoll density gradient centrifugation was used to isolate peripheral blood mononuclear cells from blood. Sequencing was carried out using blood T cells: a sorted CD56 or NKG2C T cell subset, CD4+ or CD8+ T cells, or bulk PBMC T cells (not recorded which). The chain uses TRBV28 and TRBJ1-5; TCRdb names TRBD1, which stays unverified in the absence of DNA. The receptor comes from a man aged 18-70 years in good health. The CDR3 region reads CASQMGGYRQPQHF.